This T cell receptor beta chain was sequenced during a study of cytomegalovirus exposure and HLA in healthy donors. The sample holds one count of this clone. V lost 3 bases, J lost 6 bases, and 13 bases stayed unmatched. The CDR3 sequence is 16 residues long. Germline CDR1 SGHTS, CDR2 YDEGEE. Measured with immunoSEQ multiplex PCR; TCRdb has only the in-frame clones, and not every one. The table has about 82,000 clones, 90% to 95% seen once. The chain carries TRBV5-8 and TRBJ1-1; 8 bases align to TRBD1. The sequence was collected from a man younger than 35 in good health and CMV-seronegative. The sample taken for sequencing was PBMCs. The CDR3 DNA reads as TGTGCCAGCAGCTCGGGACAGGTTCATAAGTTCCCTGAAGCTTTCTTT. Protein: CASSSGQVHKFPEAFF.